The rows below give T cell receptor beta chains drawn from one sample of a study of PD-1 blockade in mismatch repair-deficient tumors. This table comes from immunoSEQ multiplex PCR, and its TCRdb copy is limited to in-frame clones, with some not included. This sample has about 68,000 clones, with approximately 82% found just once. This specimen consisted of peripheral blood, obtained 2 weeks after starting pembrolizumab. These receptors were taken from an adult with mismatch repair-deficient cancer. The CDR3 runs from the conserved cysteine through the conserved F or W. D genes are given only for firm matches. Only part of the rows carry a size: once, few, many, or a class if the clone is expanded.

TRBD2,few,TRBJ2-7,TRBV7-9,TGTGCCAGCAGCAGCCGAACCGGGACTAGCAACTCCTACGAGCAGTACTTC,CASSSRTGTSNSYEQYF
.,.,TRBJ1-5,TRBV7-8,TGTGCCAGCAGTTACACAGATAGCAATCAGCCCCAGCATTTT,CASSYTDSNQPQHF
TRBD1,once,TRBJ2-5,TRBV9,TGTGCCAGCAGCCCGGGACAGCTCCAAGAGACCCAGTACTTC,CASSPGQLQETQYF
TRBD1,.,TRBJ1-3,TRBV10-2,TGCGCCAGCAGTGACGGACAGGGCTCTGGAAACACCATATATTTT,CASSDGQGSGNTIYF
.,.,TRBJ2-1,TRBV29-1,TGCAGCGTCCGCGGGGGACATAATGAGCAGTTCTTC,CSVRGGHNEQFF
.,.,TRBJ1-1,TRBV30,TGTGCCTGGAGTGTACGGGGCGGGAACACTGAAGCTTTCTTT,CAWSVRGGNTEAFF
TRBD1,.,TRBJ2-2,TRBV27,TGTGCCAGCAGTCATGGGACAGGGACGGACGGGGAGCTGTTTTTT,CASSHGTGTDGELFF
TRBD2,.,TRBJ2-7,TRBV6-5,TGTGCCAGCAGCCCCTGGACTAGCGGGATAACCGAGCAGTACTTC,CASSPWTSGITEQYF
.,.,TRBJ2-7,TRBV6-6,TGTGCCAGCAGTTACTCGTTTCGGTTCTACGAGCAGTACTTC,CASSYSFRFYEQYF
.,once,TRBJ1-3,TRBV5-1,TGCGCCAGCAGCCCCGCTGGGGGGCAGGGAAGAAACACCATATATTTT,CASSPAGGQGRNTIYF
.,.,TRBJ2-3,TRBV7-3,TGTGCCAGCAGCTTGTGGACCGGGAGTGTCTCAGATACGCAGTATTTT,CASSLWTGSVSDTQYF
TRBD2,.,TRBJ2-3,TRBV14,TGTGCCAGCAGCCAACTAGCGGGAGGCACCTTTGGCACAGATACGCAGTATTTT,CASSQLAGGTFGTDTQYF
.,.,TRBJ2-1,TRBV19,TGTGCCAGTAGTATTGGTTCTTCCTACAATGAGCAGTTCTTC,CASSIGSSYNEQFF
.,.,TRBJ2-1,TRBV5-1,TGCGCCAGCAGCTTGAGGGTAGGAGAGGTCAATGAGCAGTTCTTC,CASSLRVGEVNEQFF
.,.,TRBJ1-1,TRBV29-1,TGCAGCGTTGCGCCGGCAGCCAACGAAGCTTTCTTT,CSVAPAANEAFF
.,.,TRBJ2-1,TRBV6-5,TGTGCCAGCAGCTTCTCATACAGGTACAATGAGCAGTTCTTC,CASSFSYRYNEQFF
TRBD1,once,TRBJ2-3,TRBV10-3,TGTGCCATCAGAAGACAGGGGGCAGCAACAGATACGCAGTATTTT,CAIRRQGAATDTQYF
.,.,TRBJ1-1,TRBV28,TGTGCCAGCAGCTGGCAGGGGAACACTGAAGCTTTCTTT,CASSWQGNTEAFF
.,.,TRBJ2-1,TRBV29-1,TGCAGCTCTAGTTTCGGGAGCTCCTACAATGAGCAGTTCTTC,CSSSFGSSYNEQFF
.,few,TRBJ1-1,TRBV7-3,TGTGCCAGCAGCTTATCCCCCGGGGGGACTGAAGCTTTCTTT,CASSLSPGGTEAFF
.,.,TRBJ2-3,TRBV11-2,TGTGCCAGCAGCTACGGGACATTCAGCGAGGCCCATGAGACAGATACGCAGTATTTT,CASSYGTFSEAHETDTQYF
TRBD1,.,TRBJ2-1,TRBV29-1,TGCAGCGTTCCGGGACAGGGGTTCGATGAGCAGTTCTTC,CSVPGQGFDEQFF
.,few,TRBJ2-1,TRBV11-2,TGTGCCAGCAGCTTATACCAGGGACCCGGGGGCAATGAGCAGTTCTTC,CASSLYQGPGGNEQFF
TRBD1,.,TRBJ2-2,TRBV14,TGTGCCAGCAGCCAGGACAGGTTGATCACCGGGGAGCTGTTTTTT,CASSQDRLITGELFF
.,.,TRBJ2-1,TRBV13,TGTGCCAGCAGCTTAGGGGTCGGGAGTAACAATGAGCAGTTCTTC,CASSLGVGSNNEQFF
.,.,TRBJ2-3,TRBV11-2,TGTGCCAGCAGCTTGAGCGTCGGCGGGTTAACAGATACGCAGTATTTT,CASSLSVGGLTDTQYF
TRBD1,.,TRBJ2-3,TRBV5-1,TGCGCCAGCAGGCCGGGACAGGGCGATTCGGATACGCAGTATTTT,CASRPGQGDSDTQYF
TRBD1,.,TRBJ1-2,TRBV19,TGTGCCAGTAGACAGACAGGGGTGGATGGCTACACCTTC,CASRQTGVDGYTF
.,once,TRBJ1-1,TRBV6-6,TGTGCCAGCAGCCCCGGGGACGGGTTGAACACTGAAGCTTTCTTT,CASSPGDGLNTEAFF
.,.,TRBJ2-3,TRBV9,TGTGCCAGCAGCGTAGGATCGGGGGAGGGCACAGATACGCAGTATTTT,CASSVGSGEGTDTQYF
.,once,TRBJ2-7,TRBV10-3,TGTGCCATATTCCGGGACGATAAGTACGAGCAGTACTTC,CAIFRDDKYEQYF